The next 30 T cell receptor beta chains were all read from a single sample in a study of T cell changes during pregnancy in multiple sclerosis (dated by TCRdb to the late 2010s). Library preparation was by the immunoSEQ multiplex PCR assay. TCRdb retrieved this table from immuneACCESS and kept in-frame rearrangements only. Not all clones are present; in checked studies, unresolved V genes account for under half, and no reason is known for the remainder. The sample records 45,000 to 60,000 clones, roughly 92% of which are singletons. In total, the top ten clones hold 0.65% to 0.7% of the sample. Sample: CD4+ T cells from peripheral blood mononuclear cells, taken in the third trimester of pregnancy. These receptors all come from a female donor with multiple sclerosis, enrolled in a pregnancy study.

The rearrangement joins TRBV6-5 to TRBJ2-7; weak D call: TRBD2 (6 bases). The CDR3 loop spans 14 amino acids. Trimming removed 7 bases from V and 4 bases from J, with 17 bases in between. Looked up from germline, CDR1 is MNHEY and CDR2 is SVGAGI. CDR3 nucleotides: TGTGCCAGCACCGCGGGGACTCGCCCATACGAGCAGTACTTC. Protein sequence: CASTAGTRPYEQYF.

This chain links TRBV7-9 with TRBJ2-2; TRBD2 agrees at 7 bases. Germline CDR1 and CDR2: SEHNR and FQNEAQ (reference sequence). Trimming took 1 base from V and 4 from J; bases not matched to a gene: 3. The CDR3 extends over 15 amino acids. The CDR3 nucleotides read TGTGCCAGCAGCTTAGATGGGAGGGCCACCGGGGAGCTGTTTTTT. This translates into CASSLDGRATGELFF.

The J gene is TRBJ1-2, the V gene TRBV7-9; D possibly corresponds to TRBD1 (6 bases). The CDR3 has 15 amino acids. In germline, CDR1 is SEHNR, CDR2 FQNEAQ (reference sequence). The V end was cut by 5 bases, the J end by 6 bases, with 19 bases between. The CDR3 sequence is CASSTRALRTDGYTF. In DNA form, the CDR3 reads TGTGCCAGCAGCACCCGGGCCCTCAGGACAGATGGCTACACCTTC.

This chain uses TRBV28 with TRBJ1-5; D might be TRBD1 (5 bases). CDR1 is MDHEN and CDR2 is SYDVKM in the germline V gene. The length of the CDR3 is 14 residues. The ends were cut back, 3 bases at V and 3 bases at J, with 9 bases in the middle. The CDR3 bases are TGTGCCAGCAGTTTCCAGGGATTCAATCAGCCCCAGCATTTT. This translates into CASSFQGFNQPQHF.

This clone was detected only once. The CDR3 is CASSLVADRVDTIYF. For the CDR3, the DNA is TGTGCCAGCAGCTTAGTGGCCGACAGGGTTGACACCATATATTTT. The V and J genes are TRBV7-8 and TRBJ1-3; 7 positions match TRBD1. The CDR3 has 15 amino acids. Looked up from germline, CDR1 is SGHVS and CDR2 is FQNEAQ. Trimming removed 1 base from V and 8 bases from J; junction bases left unmatched: 8.

CDR3 sequence: CAIVADPAGYTEAFF. The DNA of the CDR3 is TGTGCCATAGTGGCGGATCCTGCGGGTTACACTGAAGCTTTCTTT. V gene TRBV6-6 combines with J gene TRBJ1-1, with unresolved D. Germline V gives CDR1 MNHNY, CDR2 SVGAGI (reference sequence). The ends were cut back, 10 bases at V and 3 bases at J, with 21 bases in the middle. CDR3 length: 15 residues.

The chain has TRBV5-6 and TRBJ2-7, with 8 bases matching TRBD1. The V segment lost 1 base and the J segment 2 bases; nucleotides outside the gene matches: 8. The germline V gene has CDR1 SGHDT and CDR2 YYEEEE. The CDR3 is 16 amino acids. CDR3 region: CASSLTGQGEAYEQYF. The CDR3 DNA sequence: TGTGCCAGCAGCTTGACCGGACAGGGAGAAGCCTACGAGCAGTACTTC.

The chain combines TRBV2 with TRBJ1-5, with D perhaps TRBD1 (5 bases). Trimming took 6 bases from V and 2 from J, leaving 11 bases between them. Germline-derived CDR1 and CDR2 are SNHLY and FYNNEI. This CDR3 is built from 14 residues. In DNA, the CDR3 is TGTGCCAGCAGCGAATTAGGGGGCAATCAGCCCCAGCATTTT. It encodes CASSELGGNQPQHF.

V gene TRBV2 combines with J gene TRBJ2-5, with D perhaps TRBD1 (6 bases). CDR3 length: 16 residues. V dropped 7 bases and J dropped 0 bases, with 18 bases sitting between them. Germline values: CDR1 SNHLY, CDR2 FYNNEI. DNA of the CDR3: TGTGCCAGCACCAAGGAAGGGGGAATCCACCAAGAGACCCAGTACTTC. Amino acids: CASTKEGGIHQETQYF.

The chain couples TRBV18 to TRBJ1-2; D gene uncertain. CDR3 length: 13 amino acids. Germline loops: CDR1 KGHSH, CDR2 LQKENI. Between the trimmed V and J ends, which lost 2 bases and 2 bases, there was a span of 6 bases. The CDR3 DNA is TGTGCCAGCTCACCAGACGGGAACTATGGCTACACCTTC. Translated, it gives CASSPDGNYGYTF. Together with reference TRBV18 and TRBJ1-2, the CDR3 gives the full variable domain: NAGVMQNPRHLVRRRGQEARLRCSPMKGHSHVYWYRQLPEEGLKFMVYLQKENIIDESGMPKERFSAEFPKEGPSILRIQQVVRGDSAAYFCASSPDGNYGYTFGSGTRLTVV.

The V call is TRBV11-2, the J call TRBJ1-2, with TRBD1 identical over 7 bases. This CDR3 is built from 15 residues. Germline V gene data show CDR1 as SGHAT and CDR2 as FQNNGV. The ends lost 4 bases at V and 3 bases at J; junction bases unmatched: 8. The CDR3, as DNA: TGTGCCAGCAGCTCCCACAGGGGTAGGTACTATGGCTACACCTTC. Protein: CASSSHRGRYYGYTF.

The chain employs TRBV19 and TRBJ1-2; possibly TRBD1 for D (6 bases). V gave up 3 bases and J gave up 8 bases, with 22 bases separating them. Germline V gene data show CDR1 as LNHDA and CDR2 as SQIVND (reference sequence). The CDR3 runs to 16 residues. The CDR3 sequence is CASSIGRNSGVRGYTF. Written as DNA, the CDR3 is TGTGCCAGTAGTATCGGGCGGAACTCAGGGGTACGCGGCTACACCTTC. The full variable domain, completed using reference TRBV19 and TRBJ1-2, is DGGITQSPKYLFRKEGQNVTLSCEQNLNHDAMYWYRQDPGQGLRLIYYSQIVNDFQKGDIAEGYSVSREKKESFPLTVTSAQKNPTAFYLCASSIGRNSGVRGYTFGSGTRLTVV.

The CDR3 spells CASRSSGAYEQYF. The CDR3 DNA reads TGTGCCAGCAGGTCTAGCGGGGCTTACGAGCAGTACTTC. The rearrangement joins TRBV14 to TRBJ2-7, with 9 bases matching TRBD2. V was pared by 6 bases and J by 4 bases, with 4 bases of the junction left unmatched. The CDR3 contains 13 residues. The germline V gene encodes CDR1 SGHDN and CDR2 FVKESK.

The chain joins TRBV5-4 to TRBJ2-7; the D gene is possibly TRBD2 (6 bases). The CDR3 runs to 14 residues. The V gene's germline CDR1 is SGHNT and CDR2 YYREEE (reference sequence). Trimming shortened V by 4 bases and J by 4 bases, and 15 bases separated the two germline ends. The CDR3 nucleotides are TGTGCCAGCAGCATCGGAGGGGAACGGTACGAGCAGTACTTC. This translates into CASSIGGERYEQYF.

V is TRBV29-1 and J is TRBJ1-1; D not resolved. Germline CDR1 and CDR2: SQVTM and ANQGSEA. V lost 4 bases and J lost 0, with 12 bases in between. The CDR3 has 14 amino acids. The CDR3 DNA reads TGCAGCGTTGGAGCGGGGATGATGAACACTGAAGCTTTCTTT. As protein: CSVGAGMMNTEAFF.

This clone was observed a handful of times. V usage is TRBV7-2 and J usage is TRBJ1-5, with a weak D call TRBD1 (6 bases). The V gene lost 6 bases and the J gene lost 2 bases, with 11 bases spanning the gap. CDR1 is SGHTA, CDR2 FQGNSA, per germline. This CDR3 has 14 residues. The CDR3 nucleotides read TGTGCCAGCAGACCACAGGGCGGCAATCAGCCCCAGCATTTT. The encoded protein is CASRPQGGNQPQHF.

The V call is TRBV5-4, the J call TRBJ2-5; tentatively, D is TRBD2 (7 bases). V shed 0 bases and J shed 3 bases, with 12 bases lying between them. Germline-derived CDR1 and CDR2 are SGHNT and YYREEE (reference sequence). This CDR3 contains 15 residues. This CDR3 is CASSLARGREETQYF. For the CDR3, the DNA is TGTGCCAGCAGCTTGGCGAGGGGGAGGGAAGAGACCCAGTACTTC.

The chain combines TRBV28 with TRBJ1-5; possible D gene TRBD1, 6 bases. V shed 6 bases and J shed 6 bases, with 15 bases lying between them. From germline, CDR1 is MDHEN and CDR2 SYDVKM. CDR3 length: 14 residues. The CDR3 DNA reads as TGTGCCAGCAGCAAGGACAGTGACGGTCAGCCCCAGCATTTT. As protein: CASSKDSDGQPQHF. Full variable domain (rest looked up from reference TRBV28 and TRBJ1-5): DVKVTQSSRYLVKRTGEKVFLECVQDMDHENMFWYRQDPGLGLRLIYFSYDVKMKEKGDIPEGYSVSREKKERFSLILESASTNQTSMYLCASSKDSDGQPQHFGDGTRLSIL.

The chain has TRBV18 and TRBJ1-1, with TRBD1 matching 12 bases. CDR1 is KGHSH and CDR2 is LQKENI in the germline V gene. This CDR3 comprises 15 residues. The junction had 7 bases not matched to a gene; V was cut back by 5 bases and J by 6 bases. The chain's CDR3 is CASSTMGTGGSEAFF. CDR3 nucleotides: TGTGCCAGCTCAACCATGGGGACAGGGGGCTCTGAAGCTTTCTTT.

The chain recombines TRBV30 with TRBJ1-5, with D tentatively TRBD1 (6 bases). V lost 3 bases, J lost 5 bases, and 11 bases lay in between. Germline CDR1 reads GTSNPN; CDR2 reads SVGIG (reference sequence). CDR3 length equals 13 residues. The CDR3 loop is CAWRGGADQPQHF. The CDR3 region has the DNA TGTGCCTGGAGAGGGGGTGCGGATCAGCCCCAGCATTTT.

In DNA, the CDR3 is TGCAGCGTTGAAGACAGGACCCGGGGGACCCAGTACTTC. Encoded protein: CSVEDRTRGTQYF. The chain joins TRBV29-1 to TRBJ2-5, with a tentative D call TRBD2 (5 bases). This CDR3 is built from 13 residues. V lost 0 bases and J lost 7, with 12 bases in between. The germline V gene has CDR1 SQVTM and CDR2 ANQGSEA.

This clone was counted a single time. The V gene is TRBV9, the J gene TRBJ2-3, with D possibly TRBD2 on 5 matching bases. With 6 bases removed from V and 0 bases from J, the gap between germline ends came to 17 bases. The CDR3 runs 16 residues. Per the germline V gene, CDR1 is SGDLS and CDR2 is YYNGEE. The CDR3 DNA sequence: TGTGCCAGCAATGAGGGAGCCCACCCTAGCACAGATACGCAGTATTTT. As protein: CASNEGAHPSTDTQYF.

The genes are TRBV18 and TRBJ2-1; 11 nucleotides align to TRBD2. The germline V gene has CDR1 KGHSH and CDR2 LQKENI. CDR3 length equals 15 residues. The trim removed 4 bases at V and 6 bases at J, leaving 5 bases unmatched. The chain's CDR3 is CASSQTSGSGNEQFF. The CDR3 DNA is TGTGCCAGCTCACAAACTAGCGGGAGTGGCAATGAGCAGTTCTTC.

This chain connects TRBV19 to TRBJ2-1, with TRBD2 matching over 7 bases. CDR1 is LNHDA and CDR2 is SQIVND in the germline V gene (reference sequence). V gave up 4 bases and J gave up 6 bases; unmatched junction bases: 6. CDR3 length: 14 amino acids. CDR3 in amino acids: CASSRTSRGNEQFF. In nucleotides, the CDR3 is TGTGCCAGTAGTAGGACTAGTCGCGGCAATGAGCAGTTCTTC.

The genes are TRBV9 and TRBJ2-7, with 9 positions matching TRBD2. This CDR3 contains 16 residues. CDR1 and CDR2 (germline): SGDLS, YYNGEE. The junction had 9 bases not matched to a gene; V was cut back by 0 bases and J by 5 bases. Here the CDR3 DNA reads TGTGCCAGCAGCGTAGTTCCGACTAGCGGAAATAACGAGCAGTACTTC. This translates into CASSVVPTSGNNEQYF.

The chain couples TRBV28 to TRBJ1-1, with D hard to call. Germline V gene lookup returns CDR1 MDHEN and CDR2 SYDVKM. V lost 2 bases to trimming and J lost 1 base, with 8 bases between them. The CDR3 totals 14 residues. CDR3 sequence reads: CASSLVSTNTEAFF. The CDR3 DNA is TGTGCCAGCAGTTTAGTTAGCACGAACACTGAAGCTTTCTTT.

This chain connects TRBV7-9 to TRBJ2-2, with D possibly being TRBD1 (5 bases). The CDR3 sequence is 15 residues long. Trimming took 0 bases from V and 3 from J, leaving 8 bases between them. The germline gives CDR1 SEHNR, CDR2 FQNEAQ (reference sequence). The chain's CDR3 is CASSLAGPDTGELFF. DNA for the CDR3: TGTGCCAGCAGCTTAGCGGGGCCCGACACCGGGGAGCTGTTTTTT.

The V gene is TRBV28, the J gene TRBJ2-1; unclear D gene. The CDR3 spans 14 residues. V lost 5 bases to trimming and J lost 3 bases, with 11 bases between them. Germline V CDR1 and CDR2: MDHEN, SYDVKM. CDR3 sequence reads: CASSLLPLYNEQFF. Written as DNA, the CDR3 is TGTGCCAGCAGTCTCCTACCGCTCTACAATGAGCAGTTCTTC.

The chain carries TRBV5-4 and TRBJ2-3; D gene unclear. V was shortened by 0 bases and J by 0 bases, with 5 bases between the two germline ends. The CDR3 loop spans 14 amino acids. Germline V CDR1 and CDR2: SGHNT, YYREEE (reference sequence). CDR3 sequence reads: CASSLAGSTDTQYF. CDR3 in DNA: TGTGCCAGCAGCTTGGCAGGAAGCACAGATACGCAGTATTTT.

This clone has only one observation. V and J are TRBV5-6 and TRBJ2-7, with D maybe TRBD2 (5 bases). CDR1 SGHDT and CDR2 YYEEEE come from the germline V gene. Between the trimmed V and J ends, which lost 0 bases and 3 bases, there was a span of 19 bases. CDR3 size: 17 residues. The DNA of the CDR3 is TGTGCCAGCAGCTTGGAATATCTCGGGGTAGGAAACTACGAGCAGTACTTC. Protein sequence: CASSLEYLGVGNYEQYF.